Sequencing of this TCR beta chain was carried out in a study of cytomegalovirus exposure and HLA in healthy donors. Primers: 60 Vbeta forward and 13 Jbeta reverse. Only in-frame clones appear in the TCRdb table, and some are missing; sequencing was by immunoSEQ multiplex PCR. Its listing shows about 140,000 clones. Study-level findings and limits: In a later analysis, the majority of CMV-associated beta chains seemingly showed HLA restriction. About 87% or about 30% of the time was how often most TCR beta V segments were productive, according to an earlier analysis. As a later analysis showed, a missense DCLRE1C variant was linked to trimming of TCR beta V- and J-genes.

CDR3 length: 16 amino acids. V was pared by 1 base and J by 7 bases, with 17 bases between. Germline CDR1 LGHNA, CDR2 YSLEER. In the case of this clone: Antigen: not known.

The chain is built from TRBV4-3 and TRBJ2-1; a weak D match, TRBD2 (7 bases). Sequenced: PBMCs. This TCR derives from a male donor in good health and CMV-seronegative. For the CDR3, the DNA is TGCGCCAGCAGCCAAGTTCCCGGGGGGCCGGGAAATGAGCAGTTCTTC. Encoded protein: CASSQVPGGPGNEQFF.